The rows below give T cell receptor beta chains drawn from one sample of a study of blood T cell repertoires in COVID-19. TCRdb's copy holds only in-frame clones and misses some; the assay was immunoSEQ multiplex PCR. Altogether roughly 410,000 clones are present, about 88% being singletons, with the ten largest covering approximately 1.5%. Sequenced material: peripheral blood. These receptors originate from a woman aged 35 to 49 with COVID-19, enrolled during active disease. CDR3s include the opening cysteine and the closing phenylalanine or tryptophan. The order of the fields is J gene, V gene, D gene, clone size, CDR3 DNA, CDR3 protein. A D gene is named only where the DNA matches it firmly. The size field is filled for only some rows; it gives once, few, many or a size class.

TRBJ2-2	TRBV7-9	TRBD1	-	TGTGCCAGCAGCGCCGACAGGGGGCCGGACACCGGGGAGCTGTTTTTT	CASSADRGPDTGELFF
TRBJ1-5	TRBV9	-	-	TGTGCCAGCAGCGTAGCCGGGGGGCGGGAACCCCAGCATTTT	CASSVAGGREPQHF
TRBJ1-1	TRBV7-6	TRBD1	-	TGTGCCAGCAGCTCGGGACAGGGGGCCTATGAAAACACTGAAGCTTTCTTT	CASSSGQGAYENTEAFF
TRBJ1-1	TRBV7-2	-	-	TGTGCCAGCAGCAAAAGGGGGGGAACTGAAGCTTTCTTT	CASSKRGGTEAFF
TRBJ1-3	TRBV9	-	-	TGTGCCAGCAGCGTAAGGGGGTTCTCGGGAAACACCATATATTTT	CASSVRGFSGNTIYF
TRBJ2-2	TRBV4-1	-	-	TGCGCCAGCAGGCTACAGGGGAACACCGGGGAGCTGTTTTTT	CASRLQGNTGELFF
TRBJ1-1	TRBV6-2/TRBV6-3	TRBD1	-	TGTGCCAGCAGTCATAAAACAGGGGCGGACACTGAAGCTTTCTTT	CASSHKTGADTEAFF
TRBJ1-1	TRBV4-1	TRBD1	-	TGCGCCAGCAGCCTCGGACAGGGCCCAGGGAAGACTGAAGCTTTCTTT	CASSLGQGPGKTEAFF
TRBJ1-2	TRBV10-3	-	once	TGTGCCATCAGCAGGTTGCGGGCGGATAACTATGGCTACACCTTC	CAISRLRADNYGYTF
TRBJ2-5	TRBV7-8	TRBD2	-	TGTGCCAGCAGTTTACGCTTTACTACGGGACTAGCGGGAGGTGAAGAGACCCAGTACTTC	CASSLRFTTGLAGGEETQYF
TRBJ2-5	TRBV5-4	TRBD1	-	TGTGCCAGCAGCTTGGTGGGACAGGGGAGGCCGGGGGAGACCCAGTACTTC	CASSLVGQGRPGETQYF
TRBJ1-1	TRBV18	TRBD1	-	TGTGCCAGCTCATTCAGGACAGGGTGGGACACTGAAGCTTTCTTT	CASSFRTGWDTEAFF
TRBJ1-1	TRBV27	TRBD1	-	TGTGCCAGCAGGGGACAGGGGAACACTGAAGCTTTCTTT	CASRGQGNTEAFF
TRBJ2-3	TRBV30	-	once	TGTGCCTGGAGTATAGCAGATACGCAGTATTTT	CAWSIADTQYF
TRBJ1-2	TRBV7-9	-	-	TGTGCCAGCAGCTTAGGGGCAGGGGAAGTTGGCTACACCTTC	CASSLGAGEVGYTF
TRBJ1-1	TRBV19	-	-	TGTGCCAGTAGTATGTCAGGGATGAACACTGAAGCTTTCTTT	CASSMSGMNTEAFF